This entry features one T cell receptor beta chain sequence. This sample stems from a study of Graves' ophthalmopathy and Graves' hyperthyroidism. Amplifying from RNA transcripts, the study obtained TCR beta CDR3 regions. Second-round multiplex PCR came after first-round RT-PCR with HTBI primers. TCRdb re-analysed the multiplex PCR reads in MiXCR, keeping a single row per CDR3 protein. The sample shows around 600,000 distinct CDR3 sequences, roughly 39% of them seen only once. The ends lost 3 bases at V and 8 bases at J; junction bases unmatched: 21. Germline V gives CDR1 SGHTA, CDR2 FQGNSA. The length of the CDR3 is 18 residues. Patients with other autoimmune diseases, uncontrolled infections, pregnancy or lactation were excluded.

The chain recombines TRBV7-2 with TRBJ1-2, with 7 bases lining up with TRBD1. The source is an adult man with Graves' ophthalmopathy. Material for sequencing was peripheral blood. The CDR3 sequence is CASSLASAPYRDSLGYTF. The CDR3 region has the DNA TGTGCCAGCAGCTTGGCCTCAGCCCCTTACCGGGACAGCCTGGGCTACACCTTC.